This is a list of T cell receptor beta chains from one sample in a study of control samples from healthy donors and cancer patients. Clones were read by immunoSEQ multiplex PCR, and TCRdb kept only the in-frame ones, dropping some. Among tens of thousands of clones, approximately 94% were seen once, and the ten largest hold roughly 1.2%. Input material: PBMCs. The receptor set was obtained from a woman aged 35 to 49 with lung cancer. Both conserved end residues are part of each CDR3. A D gene is named only where the DNA matches it firmly. Size values are once, few and many counts, or a class for expanded clones, and some rows have none.

d_call	v_call	clone_size	j_call	cdr3_aa	cdr3_nt
.	TRBV19	once	TRBJ1-2	CASSIVPQVKGAQGYTF	TGTGCCAGTAGTATTGTTCCCCAAGTGAAAGGGGCGCAAGGCTACACCTTC
TRBD1	TRBV12-3/TRBV12-4	.	TRBJ1-1	CASRVTGDEAFF	TGTGCCAGCAGAGTTACAGGGGATGAAGCTTTCTTT
.	TRBV7-9	.	TRBJ2-3	CASSLETITDTQYF	TGTGCCAGCAGCTTAGAGACTATCACAGATACGCAGTATTTT
.	TRBV5-4	.	TRBJ2-3	CASSLEERGDTQYF	TGTGCCAGCAGCTTGGAAGAGAGGGGAGATACGCAGTATTTT
.	TRBV12-5	.	TRBJ2-3	CASGPQNKEGTITDTQYF	TGTGCTAGTGGTCCACAAAACAAGGAGGGGACGATCACAGATACGCAGTATTTT
TRBD1	TRBV2	once	TRBJ1-5	CASSPGTESNQPQHF	TGTGCCAGCAGCCCCGGGACAGAGAGCAATCAGCCCCAGCATTTT
.	TRBV6-5	.	TRBJ1-2	CATLRGGYTF	TGTGCTACCCTCAGGGGTGGCTACACCTTC
.	TRBV18	.	TRBJ1-1	CASSPEVLNTEAFF	TGTGCCAGCTCACCAGAAGTCCTGAACACTGAAGCTTTCTTT
TRBD2	TRBV2	.	TRBJ2-2	CASSFPSGGAGGELFF	TGTGCCAGCAGTTTTCCTAGCGGGGGGGCTGGCGGGGAGCTGTTTTTT
TRBD1	TRBV5-4	.	TRBJ2-3	CASSIGQGVFDTQYF	TGTGCCAGCAGCATCGGACAGGGCGTTTTTGATACGCAGTATTTT
TRBD1	TRBV5-1	.	TRBJ1-1	CASSLRAGGANTEAFF	TGCGCCAGCAGCTTGAGGGCAGGGGGCGCGAACACTGAAGCTTTCTTT
.	TRBV19	.	TRBJ1-5	CASSAGSNQPQHF	TGTGCCAGTAGTGCGGGCTCCAATCAGCCCCAGCATTTT
.	TRBV14	.	TRBJ2-7	CASSQDQRAQQYF	TGTGCCAGCAGCCAAGATCAGAGGGCTCAGCAGTACTTC
TRBD1	TRBV28	.	TRBJ1-2	CASTPDRGGGYTF	TGTGCCAGCACCCCCGACAGGGGGGGTGGCTACACCTTC
TRBD1	TRBV29-1	.	TRBJ1-2	CSVEDWTGDTAPF	TGCAGCGTTGAAGATTGGACAGGGGACACGGCGCCCTTC
.	TRBV7-9	.	TRBJ2-1	CASSPMDEQFF	TGTGCCAGCAGCCCCATGGATGAGCAGTTCTTC
.	TRBV4-1	.	TRBJ1-1	CANSQAAGNVLGEAFF	TGCGCCAACAGCCAAGCCGCGGGAAATGTTTTGGGTGAAGCTTTCTTT
.	TRBV14	.	TRBJ2-7	CASSQVGIEQYF	TGTGCCAGCAGCCAAGTGGGAATCGAGCAGTACTTC
.	TRBV19	.	TRBJ1-2	CASSIKGNYGYTF	TGTGCCAGTAGTATAAAGGGAAACTATGGCTACACCTTC
.	TRBV7-3	.	TRBJ2-2	CASSFGRVRDTGELFF	TGTGCCAGCAGCTTCGGTAGGGTACGGGACACCGGGGAGCTGTTTTTT
.	TRBV5-6	.	TRBJ1-5	CASSLSGQWSSNQPQHF	TGTGCCAGCAGCTTGTCAGGACAGTGGAGTAGCAATCAGCCCCAGCATTTT
.	TRBV5-1	once	TRBJ2-7	CASSSGGSYEQYF	TGCGCCAGCAGCTCCGGGGGATCCTACGAGCAGTACTTC
.	TRBV5-1	.	TRBJ1-4	CASRHSFDSSEKLFF	TGCGCCAGCAGACACAGTTTTGACAGTTCCGAAAAACTGTTTTTT
.	TRBV7-9	once	TRBJ1-5	CASSLGGLGASNQPQHF	TGTGCCAGCAGCTTAGGCGGTTTGGGGGCTAGCAATCAGCCCCAGCATTTT
.	TRBV7-9	.	TRBJ1-6	CASSLGDNSPLHF	TGTGCCAGCAGCTTGGGGGATAATTCACCCCTCCACTTT
TRBD2	TRBV11-3	.	TRBJ2-3	CASSLGTSGGWADTQYF	TGTGCCAGCAGCTTAGGGACTAGCGGGGGATGGGCAGATACGCAGTATTTT
.	TRBV28	.	TRBJ1-2	CASKAGIVNYGYTF	TGTGCCAGCAAGGCAGGGATTGTTAACTATGGCTACACCTTC
.	TRBV9	.	TRBJ2-5	CASSVAGETQYF	TGTGCCAGCAGCGTAGCGGGAGAGACCCAGTACTTC
TRBD2	TRBV9	.	TRBJ2-1	CASSVEGRGAYNEQFF	TGTGCCAGCAGCGTAGAAGGGAGGGGCGCCTACAATGAGCAGTTCTTC
.	TRBV6-1	.	TRBJ1-5	CASSDARNQPQHF	TGTGCCAGCAGTGACGCCAGAAATCAGCCCCAGCATTTT
.	TRBV5-6	.	TRBJ1-2	CASSLVVAGGYTF	TGTGCCAGCAGCTTGGTTGTGGCGGGTGGCTACACCTTC
.	TRBV3-1/TRBV3-2	.	TRBJ2-3	CASSQGRTSTDTQYF	TGTGCCAGCAGCCAAGGGCGGACTAGCACAGATACGCAGTATTTT
TRBD2	TRBV2	.	TRBJ2-3	CASSKRGGLAGGSASTDTQYF	TGTGCCAGCAGTAAGCGTGGGGGACTAGCGGGGGGCTCAGCTAGCACAGATACGCAGTATTTT
TRBD1	TRBV23-1	.	TRBJ1-5	CASNPGQTNQPQHF	TGCGCCAGCAATCCGGGACAGACTAATCAGCCCCAGCATTTT
TRBD1	TRBV14	.	TRBJ1-2	CASSQGGRGYYGYTF	TGTGCCAGCAGCCAAGGAGGCAGGGGGTACTATGGCTACACCTTC
.	TRBV29-1	.	TRBJ2-1	CSVLWGDTQFF	TGCAGCGTTTTATGGGGCGATACTCAGTTCTTC
.	TRBV3-1/TRBV3-2	.	TRBJ2-4	CASSQGPGRTVAKNIQYF	TGTGCCAGCAGCCAAGGACCCGGACGGACCGTGGCCAAAAACATTCAGTACTTC
TRBD1	TRBV19	.	TRBJ1-2	CASSSTGGSYGYTF	TGTGCCAGTAGCTCGACAGGGGGTAGCTATGGCTACACCTTC
.	TRBV28	.	TRBJ1-1	CASRRRGMNTEAFF	TGTGCCAGCAGGCGACGGGGAATGAACACTGAAGCTTTCTTT
.	TRBV6-6	.	TRBJ1-5	CASNGGSGNQPQHF	TGTGCCTCCAACGGGGGGTCAGGCAATCAGCCCCAGCATTTT
.	TRBV4-2	.	TRBJ1-3	CASSPEGNTIYF	TGTGCCAGCAGCCCTGAGGGAAACACCATATATTTT
.	TRBV3-1/TRBV3-2	.	TRBJ1-4	CASSPGPAAEKLFF	TGTGCCAGCAGCCCCGGGCCGGCTGCTGAAAAACTGTTTTTT
TRBD1	TRBV5-1	.	TRBJ2-7	CASSQGDRGDEQYF	TGCGCCAGCAGTCAGGGGGACAGGGGAGACGAGCAGTACTTC
.	TRBV18	.	TRBJ1-1	CASSPRQNTEAFF	TGTGCCAGCTCACCGCGACAGAACACTGAAGCTTTCTTT
.	TRBV5-1	.	TRBJ1-2	CASSPDTGNYGYTF	TGCGCCAGCAGCCCGGACACAGGGAACTATGGCTACACCTTC
TRBD1	TRBV6-6	.	TRBJ1-6	CASSYPGQGPGTLHF	TGTGCCAGCAGTTACCCCGGACAGGGGCCCGGGACCCTCCACTTT
TRBD2	TRBV6-1	few	TRBJ2-7	CASSESSGGPEYF	TGTGCCAGCAGTGAATCTAGCGGGGGGCCGGAGTACTTC
TRBD1	TRBV19	.	TRBJ1-1	CASRTQGAKNTEAFF	TGTGCCAGTAGGACGCAGGGGGCGAAGAACACTGAAGCTTTCTTT
.	TRBV11-3	.	TRBJ2-7	CASTFRGREPYF	TGTGCCAGCACCTTCAGGGGCAGGGAACCGTACTTC
.	TRBV6-5	.	TRBJ2-1	CASSSSLHNEQFF	TGTGCCAGCAGTTCGAGTCTCCACAATGAGCAGTTCTTC
.	TRBV27	.	TRBJ1-2	CASRGVDNYGYTF	TGTGCCAGCCGTGGTGTTGATAACTATGGCTACACCTTC
.	TRBV19	.	TRBJ2-5	CASSLRQSQETQYF	TGTGCCAGTTCTTTGCGGCAGAGCCAAGAGACCCAGTACTTC
.	TRBV2	.	TRBJ2-4	CASSSQGLAKNIQYF	TGTGCCAGCAGCTCTCAGGGGTTAGCCAAAAACATTCAGTACTTC
TRBD2	TRBV9	.	TRBJ2-1	CASSQIPGLVRNEQFF	TGTGCCAGCAGCCAGATCCCGGGACTAGTGCGTAATGAGCAGTTCTTC
.	TRBV18	.	TRBJ2-2	CASSLQAESGELFF	TGTGCCAGCTCACTTCAGGCGGAGTCGGGGGAGCTGTTTTTT
.	TRBV6-5	.	TRBJ2-7	CASSSTVGEQYF	TGTGCCAGCAGCTCCACAGTGGGCGAGCAGTACTTC
TRBD1	TRBV12-5	.	TRBJ1-2	CASGEGTGAQGYTF	TGTGCTAGTGGTGAAGGAACAGGGGCCCAGGGCTACACCTTC